This TCR beta chain was sequenced in a study of cytomegalovirus exposure and HLA in healthy donors. Points from the study as a whole: Apart from CMV serostatus, no immune exposure information was available. According to an earlier analysis, most TCR beta V segments yielded productive rearrangements about 87% or about 30% of the time. Upon later analysis, TCR association rates were observed to vary by HLA locus, being highest for DRB1 and lowest for HLA-C.

The PCR contained 60 Vbeta and 13 Jbeta primers. The repertoire was sequenced with immunoSEQ multiplex PCR; TCRdb's copy has only in-frame clones and lacks some. The sample holds approximately 100,000 clones, around 81% seen once. Germline V gives CDR1 SEHNR, CDR2 FQNEAQ (reference sequence). The CDR3 has 14 residues. To note about this clone: Its antigen is currently unknown. Compared with germline, one end of the junction differs, possibly owing to a read error.

This receptor was identified in a man younger than 30 in good health and CMV-seronegative. The material sequenced was PBMCs. The rearrangement joins TRBV7-9 to TRBJ1-2; tentatively, D is TRBD1 (5 bases). The CDR3 spells CSSSPGGGGPGYTF. CDR3 nucleotides: TGTTCCAGCAGCCCCGGGGGGGGAGGCCCCGGCTACACCTTC.